A single sample gave rise to the 18 T cell receptor beta chains below, sequenced in a study of cytomegalovirus exposure and HLA in healthy donors. Primers included in the PCR were 60 Vbeta and 13 Jbeta primers. Assay: immunoSEQ multiplex PCR; the TCRdb copy retains only in-frame clones and omits some. The sample includes around 170,000 clones, roughly 82% of them seen just once. The material sequenced was PBMCs. The source is a woman aged 45-59 years in good health and CMV-seropositive.

V gene TRBV4-1 combines with J gene TRBJ1-5; D remains unclear. Germline V gives CDR1 MGHRA, CDR2 YSYEKL. The V end was cut by 0 bases, the J end by 0 bases, with 3 bases between. This CDR3 is built from 14 residues. This CDR3 reads CASSQEYSNQPQHF. The DNA for the CDR3 is TGCGCCAGCAGCCAAGAGTATAGCAATCAGCCCCAGCATTTT.

The genes are TRBV6-5 and TRBJ2-5; weak D call: TRBD1 (6 bases). The J call may be faulty, since TRBJ2-7 better matches the DNA end. This CDR3 is 14 amino acids long. The V gene's germline CDR1 is MNHEY and CDR2 SVGAGI. CDR3 in DNA: TGTGCCAGCACCCAGGCAGGGGCGACCTACGAGCAGTACTTC. It codes for CASTQAGATYEQYF.

The chain has TRBV29-1 and TRBJ2-5; 9 bases agree with TRBD1. CDR3 length: 14 residues. Germline values: CDR1 SQVTM, CDR2 ANQGSEA. Trimming took 5 bases from V and 5 from J; bases not matched to a gene: 9. The CDR3, as DNA: TGCAGCGTTAAGAGAACAGGGGGCATGGAGACCCAGTACTTC. It is translated as CSVKRTGGMETQYF.

The chain uses TRBV7-2 and TRBJ2-7, with D possibly TRBD2 on 6 matching bases. The CDR3 has 14 amino acids. With 4 bases removed from V and 2 bases from J, the gap between germline ends came to 12 bases. CDR1 and CDR2 (germline): SGHTA, FQGNSA. CDR3 bases: TGTGCCAGCAGCTGGGGACTTGCGACCTACGAGCAGTACTTC. It codes for CASSWGLATYEQYF.

This chain uses TRBV2 with TRBJ2-7; 7 bases match TRBD1. The CDR3 is 15 amino acids. Germline V gives CDR1 SNHLY, CDR2 FYNNEI. V shed 4 bases and J 3 bases; nucleotides not matched to a gene: 9. CDR3: CASSVDRVSNYEQYF. In nucleotides, the CDR3 is TGTGCCAGCAGTGTAGACAGGGTCTCGAACTACGAGCAGTACTTC.

V is TRBV5-4 and J is TRBJ2-7; tentative D call: TRBD2 (6 bases). The CDR3 is 14 amino acids. The V gene's germline CDR1 is SGHNT and CDR2 YYREEE (reference sequence). Trimming shortened V by 2 bases and J by 1 base, and 10 bases separated the two germline ends. The CDR3 DNA sequence: TGTGCCAGCAGCTTTGCGGGACGATCCTACGAGCAGTACTTC. It translates to CASSFAGRSYEQYF. Combining the CDR3 with reference TRBV5-4 and TRBJ2-7 gives the whole variable domain ETGVTQSPTHLIKTRGQQVTLRCSSQSGHNTVSWYQQALGQGPQFIFQYYREEENGRGNFPPRFSGLQFPNYSSELNVNALELDDSALYLCASSFAGRSYEQYFGPGTRLTVT.

The chain recombines TRBV5-4 with TRBJ2-5, with 8 bases matching TRBD2. The CDR3 loop spans 15 amino acids. Germline CDR1 is SGHNT and CDR2 is YYREEE (reference sequence). V lost 2 bases, J lost 3 bases, and 6 bases stayed unmatched. In DNA form, the CDR3 reads TGTGCCAGCAGCTTAAGGGCGGGGGGAAAAGAGACCCAGTACTTC. Its protein is CASSLRAGGKETQYF.

This clone was seen a few times. The chain employs TRBV11-3 and TRBJ1-4, with 7 bases fitting TRBD1. Germline trimming cut 10 bases from V and 7 bases from J; bases unmatched to any gene: 12. Germline-derived CDR1 and CDR2 are SGHNT and YENEEA. CDR3 length equals 14 residues. CDR3 protein: CATVPEGASEKLFF. CDR3 bases: TGTGCCACCGTCCCGGAGGGGGCGAGTGAAAAACTGTTTTTT.

The rearrangement joins TRBV6-1 to TRBJ1-2; no firm D call. This CDR3 spans 15 amino acids. Germline-derived CDR1 and CDR2 are MNHNS and SASEGT. Trimming pared 4 bases from V and 0 bases from J, leaving 12 bases between. In nucleotides, the CDR3 is TGTGCCAGCAGTGTAACGGACTTTTCTAACTATGGCTACACCTTC. Translating gives CASSVTDFSNYGYTF.

This chain uses TRBV19 with TRBJ1-1; D is undetermined. CDR1 and CDR2 from the germline V gene are LNHDA and SQIVND (reference sequence). This CDR3 is built from 14 residues. V lost 0 bases, J lost 3 bases, and 8 bases lay in between. CDR3 in amino acids: CASSIDPRYTEAFF. Written as DNA, the CDR3 is TGTGCCAGTAGTATAGATCCTCGGTACACTGAAGCTTTCTTT.

This clone appeared a few times. The chain recombines TRBV6-1 with TRBJ2-7, with 7 bases fitting TRBD1. The CDR3 extends over 15 amino acids. Germline assignment: CDR1 MNHNS and CDR2 SASEGT. V trimming: 2 bases; J trimming: 4 bases; junction bases outside the gene matches: 8. The CDR3 spells CASSESHRGWYEQYF. The CDR3 DNA reads TGTGCCAGCAGTGAATCTCACAGGGGATGGTACGAGCAGTACTTC.

The rearrangement joins TRBV6-5 to TRBJ1-4; maybe TRBD1 (6 bases). Trimming removed 7 bases from V and 5 bases from J, with 11 bases in between. The CDR3 totals 13 residues. The germline V gene encodes CDR1 MNHEY and CDR2 SVGAGI. The CDR3 DNA is TGTGCCAGCAACCGCCAGGGGAATGAAAAACTGTTTTTT. It encodes CASNRQGNEKLFF.

J is TRBJ1-4 and V is TRBV28; D ambiguous. Germline assignment: CDR1 MDHEN and CDR2 SYDVKM. This CDR3 spans 15 amino acids. Trimming cost V 5 bases and J 3 bases, with 13 bases left between them. The CDR3 sequence is CASSEDLEPNEKLFF. In DNA, the CDR3 is TGTGCCAGCAGTGAAGATCTCGAGCCTAATGAAAAACTGTTTTTT. The whole variable domain, remainder taken from reference TRBV28 and TRBJ1-4, is DVKVTQSSRYLVKRTGEKVFLECVQDMDHENMFWYRQDPGLGLRLIYFSYDVKMKEKGDIPEGYSVSREKKERFSLILESASTNQTSMYLCASSEDLEPNEKLFFGSGTQLSVL.

CDR3 amino acids: CASSYGDREYEQYF. CDR3 sequence (DNA): TGTGCCAGCAGTTACGGGGACAGGGAATACGAGCAGTACTTC. The V call is TRBV6-6, the J call TRBJ2-7; TRBD1 matches 9 bases. J was trimmed by 4 bases and V by 2 bases; bases with no gene match: 3. CDR1 is MNHNY and CDR2 is SVGAGI in the germline V gene (reference sequence). The CDR3 totals 14 residues.

The chain employs TRBV7-2 and TRBJ1-2, with 7 bases identical to TRBD1. In germline, CDR1 is SGHTA, CDR2 FQGNSA. The J segment lost 3 bases and the V segment lost 6 bases, leaving 10 bases of the junction unmatched. The CDR3 runs to 15 residues. The CDR3 loop is CASRARTGTDYGYTF. CDR3 coding DNA: TGTGCCAGCAGGGCAAGGACAGGCACAGACTATGGCTACACCTTC.

This CDR3 is CASSFFGGAQPQHF. The CDR3 nucleotides are TGTGCCAGCAGTTTCTTCGGGGGGGCTCAGCCCCAGCATTTT. The chain employs TRBV21-1 and TRBJ1-5. TRBV21-1 is a pseudogene segment. The CDR3 runs to 14 residues.

V and J are TRBV28 and TRBJ2-7; D is uncertain. Germline lookup yields CDR1 MDHEN and CDR2 SYDVKM. The CDR3 loop spans 13 amino acids. V lost 7 bases and J lost 3, with 13 bases in between. The CDR3 DNA follows: TGTGCCAGCACCCCACCCCAGAACTACGAGCAGTACTTC. The encoded protein is CASTPPQNYEQYF.

This chain links TRBV5-4 with TRBJ2-7; TRBD1 aligns across 8 bases. This CDR3 is built from 14 residues. J lost 6 bases, V lost 1 base, and 6 bases had no gene match. Germline V gene sequence: CDR1 SGHNT, CDR2 YYREEE (reference sequence). CDR3 protein: CASSLTGTGGEQYF. CDR3 bases: TGTGCCAGCAGCTTGACCGGGACAGGAGGCGAGCAGTACTTC.